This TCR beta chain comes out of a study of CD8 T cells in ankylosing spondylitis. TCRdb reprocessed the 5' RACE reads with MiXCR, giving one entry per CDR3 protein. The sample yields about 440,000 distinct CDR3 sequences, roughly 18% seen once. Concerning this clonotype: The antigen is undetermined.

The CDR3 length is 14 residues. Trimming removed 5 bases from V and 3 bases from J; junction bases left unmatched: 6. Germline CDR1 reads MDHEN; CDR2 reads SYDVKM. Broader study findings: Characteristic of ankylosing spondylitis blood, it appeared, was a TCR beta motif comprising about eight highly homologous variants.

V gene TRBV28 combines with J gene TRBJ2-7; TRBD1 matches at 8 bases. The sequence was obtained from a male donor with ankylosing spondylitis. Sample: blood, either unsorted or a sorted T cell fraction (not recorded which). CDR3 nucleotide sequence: TGTGCCAGCAGTCCGGGGGACAGGTACTACGAGCAGTACTTC. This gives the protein CASSPGDRYYEQYF.